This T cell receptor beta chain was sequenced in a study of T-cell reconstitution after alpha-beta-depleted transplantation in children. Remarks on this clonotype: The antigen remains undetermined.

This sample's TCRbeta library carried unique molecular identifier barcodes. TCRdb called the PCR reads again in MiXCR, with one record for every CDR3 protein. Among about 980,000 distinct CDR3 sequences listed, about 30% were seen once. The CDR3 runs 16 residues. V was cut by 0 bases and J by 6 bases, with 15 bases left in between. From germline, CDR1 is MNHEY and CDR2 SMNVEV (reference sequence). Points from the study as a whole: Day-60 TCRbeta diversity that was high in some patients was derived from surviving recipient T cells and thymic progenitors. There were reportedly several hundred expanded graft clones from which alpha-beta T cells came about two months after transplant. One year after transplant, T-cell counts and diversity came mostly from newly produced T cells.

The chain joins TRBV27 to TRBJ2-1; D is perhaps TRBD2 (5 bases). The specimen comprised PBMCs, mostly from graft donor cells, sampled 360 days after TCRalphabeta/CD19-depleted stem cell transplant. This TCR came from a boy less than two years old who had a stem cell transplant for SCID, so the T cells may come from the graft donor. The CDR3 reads CASSLSLASSGNEQFF. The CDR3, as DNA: TGTGCCAGCAGTTTATCGTTGGCTAGCTCCGGCAATGAGCAGTTCTTC.